Included here is one T cell receptor (beta chain) sequence, with context. The record originates from a study of blood T cell repertoires in COVID-19. Study-wide context: Sites in the United States, Italy and Spain provided acute and convalescent COVID-19 samples. T cells, B-cell-depleted T cells, or PBMCs supplied cDNA or gDNA.

The J segment lost 5 bases and the V segment lost 4 bases, leaving 8 bases of the junction unmatched. CDR1 and CDR2 from the germline V gene are SGHRS and YFSETQ. This CDR3 has 14 amino acids. A Seattle source enrolled patients during active infection and followed them longitudinally. As originally analysed: Reference gene primer amplification in the assay estimated nucleated cell counts. Using immunoSEQ multiplex PCR, the repertoire was profiled, and TCRdb retains in-frame clones only, with some absent. That table supplies the V and J calls and clone size; D and trimming were determined from the DNA. The sample shows fewer than 300,000 clones, approximately 85% of them seen only once.

The chain recombines TRBV5-1 with TRBJ1-1; 7 nucleotides match TRBD1. The receptor was derived from a human donor with COVID-19, enrolled during active disease. The donor label of this sample is uncertain. Sequences were obtained from peripheral blood. The CDR3 spells CASSPQTGRTEAFF. CDR3 nucleotides: TGCGCCAGCAGCCCCCAGACAGGGCGAACTGAAGCTTTCTTT.